The present T cell receptor beta chain was sequenced within a study of blood T cell repertoires in COVID-19 (dated by TCRdb to the early 2020s). Regarding the study in general: Collaborator samples came from the United States, Italy and Spain and covered acute and convalescent phases of COVID-19. A de-identified subject ID, COVID-19 status, age in years and sex were almost always included in the sample metadata. Where available, HLA class I and class II types were obtained from metadata supplied by the sample provider rather than from assay-based typing. The prospective study material was composed of cDNA or gDNA derived from T cells, B-cell-depleted T cells, or PBMCs. The repertoires were made available in a free public database intended to serve as a resource for research on the immune response to SARS-CoV-2. Samples were obtained from the ongoing ImmuneRACE study (first 160 participants) and from roughly 1,300 subjects provided by 6 global collaborators. Deeply sampled blood TCRbeta repertoires from subjects exposed to, actively infected with, or recovered from COVID-19 were included in the dataset.

Study-level results and caveats: The quantity of clinical and demographic metadata differed by source and by participant and was supplied without curation.

TCRbeta CDR3 regions were amplified from genomic DNA by means of the immunoSEQ Assay, a bias-controlled multiplex PCR. The paper's processing steps were these. The number of nucleated cells in each sample was estimated from the amplification of reference gene primers within the assay. Sequence reads were collapsed and filtered to measure the absolute abundance of every unique TCRbeta CDR3 rearrangement. For each sample, productive Simpson clonality was calculated by taking the square root of Simpson's diversity index across productive rearrangements. The immuneACCESS repertoire file appears here via TCRdb, limited to in-frame rearrangements. These files lack a portion of the clones; in checked studies, under half of the deficit traces to unresolved V genes, and the cause of the others is not known. V, J and clone size were drawn from that table, and D and trimming were deduced from the DNA. The sample table contains under 350,000 clones; only one count was recorded for approximately 88% of them. 1.5% to 2% of the sample is in the top ten clones.

Participants in the prospective study were aged about 18 to 90 years, lived in 20 to 30 United States geographic areas, and enrolled through a virtual design. In the prospective study, cohorts were assigned on the basis of participant-reported clinical history obtained from a screening survey and a study questionnaire. For ImmuneRACE Cohort 3, a participant was defined as recovered based on two consecutive negative NP/OP PCR tests, clearance by a healthcare professional, or resolution of symptoms. In the prospective study, whole blood, serum and a nasopharyngeal or oropharyngeal swab were collected from each participant by mobile phlebotomists. Prospective study participants could optionally give additional blood draws and questionnaires over an approximately 2-month period. Prospective study blood samples were shipped either frozen or at room temperature before DNA extraction. Points on this clone: No cognate antigen has been identified for it. The record has no base qualities; no much larger clone is one base away.

Sequenced material: PBMCs or T cells enriched from blood (not recorded which). The source of this sequence is a woman aged 40 to 50 who had recovered from COVID-19.

The CDR3 in this case is CASSIPRGSYNEQFF. The DNA sequence is TGTGCCAGCAGTATACCTAGGGGGTCCTACAATGAGCAGTTCTTC. The chain uses TRBV2 and TRBJ2-1, with TRBD1 as a weak D call on 6 bases. CDR3 length: 15 amino acids, cysteine to phenylalanine. This entry keeps only the CDR3 DNA: 45 bases, framed from base 1. CDR1 is given as SNHLY and CDR2 as FYNNEI, both from the germline V gene. V is shortened by 5 bases, J by 1 base, and the region joining them spans 12 bases.